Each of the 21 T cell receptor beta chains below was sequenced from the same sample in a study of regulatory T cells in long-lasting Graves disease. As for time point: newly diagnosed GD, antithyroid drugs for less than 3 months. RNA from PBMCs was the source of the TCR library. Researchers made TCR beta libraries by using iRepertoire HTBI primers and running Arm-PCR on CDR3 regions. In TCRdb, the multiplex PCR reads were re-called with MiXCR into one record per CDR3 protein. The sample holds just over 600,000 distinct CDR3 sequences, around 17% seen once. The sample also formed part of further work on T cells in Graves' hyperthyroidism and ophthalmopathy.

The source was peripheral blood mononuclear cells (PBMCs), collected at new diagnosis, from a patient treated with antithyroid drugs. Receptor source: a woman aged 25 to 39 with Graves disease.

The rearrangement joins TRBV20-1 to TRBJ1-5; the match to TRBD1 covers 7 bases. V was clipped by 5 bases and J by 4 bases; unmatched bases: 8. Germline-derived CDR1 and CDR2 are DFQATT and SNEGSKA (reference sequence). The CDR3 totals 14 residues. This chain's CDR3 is CSAEDRRGNQPQHF. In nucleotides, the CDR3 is TGCAGTGCTGAGGACAGGAGGGGTAATCAGCCCCAGCATTTT.

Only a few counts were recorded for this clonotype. In DNA, the CDR3 is TGTGCCAGTAGTACCCTAACTAGCGGGAGAAAGACCCAGTACTTC. Its protein is CASSTLTSGRKTQYF. V is TRBV19 and J is TRBJ2-5; 11 nucleotides agree with TRBD2. This CDR3 region has 15 residues. V shed 4 bases and J 6 bases; nucleotides not matched to a gene: 7. Germline V gene sequence: CDR1 LNHDA, CDR2 SQIVND (reference sequence). Together with reference TRBV19 and TRBJ2-5, the CDR3 gives the full variable domain: DGGITQSPKYLFRKEGQNVTLSCEQNLNHDAMYWYRQDPGQGLRLIYYSQIVNDFQKGDIAEGYSVSREKKESFPLTVTSAQKNPTAFYLCASSTLTSGRKTQYFGPGTRLLVL.

The CDR3 here is CASTFWAENTGELFF. The DNA for the CDR3 is TGTGCCAGTACCTTTTGGGCAGAGAACACCGGGGAGCTGTTTTTT. The chain uses TRBV19 and TRBJ2-2, with no clear D. There are 15 residues in the CDR3. The germline V and J ends were trimmed by 7 bases and 1 base, with 13 bases remaining between them. Germline V gene lookup returns CDR1 LNHDA and CDR2 SQIVND (reference sequence).

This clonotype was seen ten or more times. The CDR3 DNA reads as TGCGCCAGCAGCTTCGACAGAAAGAACACTGAAGCTTTCTTT. Residues: CASSFDRKNTEAFF. The rearrangement links TRBV5-1 to TRBJ1-1; D perhaps matches TRBD1 (5 bases). The CDR3 is 14 residues long. The germline V gene encodes CDR1 SGHRS and CDR2 YFSETQ. Trimming cost V 2 bases and J 1 base, with 9 bases left between them.

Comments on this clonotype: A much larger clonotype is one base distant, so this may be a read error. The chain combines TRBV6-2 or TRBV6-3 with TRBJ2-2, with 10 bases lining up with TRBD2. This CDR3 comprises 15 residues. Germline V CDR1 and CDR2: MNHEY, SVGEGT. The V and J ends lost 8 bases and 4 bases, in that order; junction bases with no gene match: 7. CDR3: CASGPSGRATGELFF. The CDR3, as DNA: TGTGCCAGCGGACCGAGCGGGAGGGCCACCGGGGAGCTGTTTTTT.

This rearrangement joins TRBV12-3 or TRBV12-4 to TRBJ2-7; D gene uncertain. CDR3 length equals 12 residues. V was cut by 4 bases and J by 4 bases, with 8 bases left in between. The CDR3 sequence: CASSSDKYEQYF. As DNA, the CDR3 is TGTGCCAGCAGTTCCGACAAATACGAGCAGTACTTC.

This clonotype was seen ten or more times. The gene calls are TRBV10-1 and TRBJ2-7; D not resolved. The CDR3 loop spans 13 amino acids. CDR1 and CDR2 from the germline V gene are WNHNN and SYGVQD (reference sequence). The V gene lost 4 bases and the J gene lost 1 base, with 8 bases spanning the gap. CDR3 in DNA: TGCGCCAGCAGTGGGGCGGATTCCTACGAGCAGTACTTC. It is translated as CASSGADSYEQYF.

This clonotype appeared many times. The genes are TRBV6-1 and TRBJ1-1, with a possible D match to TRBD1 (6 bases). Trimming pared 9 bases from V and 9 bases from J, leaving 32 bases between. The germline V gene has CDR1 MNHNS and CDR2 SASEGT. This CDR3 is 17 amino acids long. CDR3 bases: TGTGCCAGACTACGTTTAAACCCCGACAGGTCTGGGCGTAAAGCTTTCTTT. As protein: CARLRLNPDRSGRKAFF.

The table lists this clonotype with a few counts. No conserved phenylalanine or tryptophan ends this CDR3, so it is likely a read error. CDR3 nucleotides: TGTGCCAGCAGTGACCTCATAGGGGGCGACTATGGCTACACCCTC. It yields the protein CASSDLIGGDYGYTL. The V gene is TRBV25-1, the J gene TRBJ1-2; 7 bases match TRBD1. The trim removed 3 bases at V and 3 bases at J, leaving 7 bases unmatched. CDR3 length: 15 residues. The germline V gene has CDR1 MGHDK and CDR2 SYGVNS.

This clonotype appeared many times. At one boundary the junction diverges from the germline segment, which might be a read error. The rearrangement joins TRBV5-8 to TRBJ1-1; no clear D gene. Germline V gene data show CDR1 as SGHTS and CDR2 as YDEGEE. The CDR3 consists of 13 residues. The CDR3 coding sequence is TGTGCCAGCACCTTGGCGTTGAACACTGAAGCTTTCTTT. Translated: CASTLALNTEAFF. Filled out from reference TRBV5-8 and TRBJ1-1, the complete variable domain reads EAGVTQSPTHLIKTRGQQATLRCSPISGHTSVYWYQQALGLGLQFLLWYDEGEERNRGNFPPRFSGRQFPNYSSELNVNALELEDSALYLCASTLALNTEAFFGQGTRLTVV.

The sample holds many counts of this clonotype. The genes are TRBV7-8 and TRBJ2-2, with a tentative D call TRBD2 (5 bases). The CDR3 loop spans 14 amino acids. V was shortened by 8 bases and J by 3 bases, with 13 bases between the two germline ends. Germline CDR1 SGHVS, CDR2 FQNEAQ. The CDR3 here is CASCGIAYTGELFF. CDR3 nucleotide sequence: TGTGCCAGCTGTGGGATAGCGTACACCGGGGAGCTGTTTTTT.

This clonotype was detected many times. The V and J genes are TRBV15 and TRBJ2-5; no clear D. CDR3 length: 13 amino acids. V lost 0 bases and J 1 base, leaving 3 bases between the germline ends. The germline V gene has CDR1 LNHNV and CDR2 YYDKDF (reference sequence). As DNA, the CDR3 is TGTGCCACCAGCAGAGATCCCCAAGAGACCCAGTACTTC. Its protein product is CATSRDPQETQYF.

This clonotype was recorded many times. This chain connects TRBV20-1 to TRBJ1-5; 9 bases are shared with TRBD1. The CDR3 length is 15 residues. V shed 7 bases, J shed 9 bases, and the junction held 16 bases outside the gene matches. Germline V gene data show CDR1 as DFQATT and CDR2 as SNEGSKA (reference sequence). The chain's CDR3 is CSGQFGTGTGAPQHF. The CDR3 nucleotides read TGCAGTGGGCAATTTGGGACAGGGACTGGGGCGCCCCAGCATTTT.

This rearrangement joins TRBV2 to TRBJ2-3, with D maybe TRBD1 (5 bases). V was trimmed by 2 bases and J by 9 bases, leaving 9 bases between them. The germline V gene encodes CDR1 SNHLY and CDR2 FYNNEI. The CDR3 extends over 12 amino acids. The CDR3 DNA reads TGTGCCAGCAGTGAACGGGCAGGGACGCAGTATTTT. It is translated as CASSERAGTQYF.

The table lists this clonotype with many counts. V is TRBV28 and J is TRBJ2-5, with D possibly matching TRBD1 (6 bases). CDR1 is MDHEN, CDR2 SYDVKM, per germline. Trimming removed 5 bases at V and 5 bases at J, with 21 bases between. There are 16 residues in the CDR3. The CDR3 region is CASSRAPGTQGETQYF. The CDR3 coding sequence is TGTGCCAGCAGTCGAGCCCCGGGAACCCAGGGGGAGACCCAGTACTTC.

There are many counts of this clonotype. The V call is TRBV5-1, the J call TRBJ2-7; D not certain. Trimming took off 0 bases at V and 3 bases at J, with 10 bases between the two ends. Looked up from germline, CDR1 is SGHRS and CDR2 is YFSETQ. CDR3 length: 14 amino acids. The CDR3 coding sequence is TGCGCCAGCAGCTTGGAAAGGCGGTTCTACGAGCAGTACTTC. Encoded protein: CASSLERRFYEQYF.

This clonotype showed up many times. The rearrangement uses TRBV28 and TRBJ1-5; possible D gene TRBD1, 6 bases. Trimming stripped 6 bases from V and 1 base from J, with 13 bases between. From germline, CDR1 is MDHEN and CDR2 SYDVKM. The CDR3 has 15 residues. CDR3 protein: CASRTPTGSNQPQHF. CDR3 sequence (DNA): TGTGCCAGCAGGACTCCGACAGGCAGCAATCAGCCCCAGCATTTT.

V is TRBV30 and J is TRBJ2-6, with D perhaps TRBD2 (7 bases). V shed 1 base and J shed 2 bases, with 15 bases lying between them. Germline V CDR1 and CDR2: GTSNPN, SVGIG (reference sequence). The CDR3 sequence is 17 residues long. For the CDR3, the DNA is TGTGCCTGGAGTGGGTTGGGGGGGGCGGCTGGGGCCAACGTCCTGACTTTC. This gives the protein CAWSGLGGAAGANVLTF.

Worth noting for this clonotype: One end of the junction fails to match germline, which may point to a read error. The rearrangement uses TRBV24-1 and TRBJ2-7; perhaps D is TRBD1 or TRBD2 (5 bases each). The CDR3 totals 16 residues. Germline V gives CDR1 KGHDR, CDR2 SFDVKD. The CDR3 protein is CATSVLFWGPTDEQYF. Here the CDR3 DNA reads TGTGCCACCAGTGTTCTCTTTTGGGGACCCACGGACGAACAGTACTTC.

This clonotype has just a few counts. CDR3 bases: TGTGCCAGTAGTATAGATCTGCTAATTGGGACAGGGTCTAACTATGGCTACACCTTC. It is translated as CASSIDLLIGTGSNYGYTF. The gene calls are TRBV19 and TRBJ1-2; 9 nucleotides align to TRBD1. Germline values: CDR1 LNHDA, CDR2 SQIVND (reference sequence). This CDR3 has 19 residues. The V segment lost 0 bases and the J segment 0 bases; nucleotides outside the gene matches: 11. Supplemented by reference TRBV19 and TRBJ1-2, the full variable domain reads DGGITQSPKYLFRKEGQNVTLSCEQNLNHDAMYWYRQDPGQGLRLIYYSQIVNDFQKGDIAEGYSVSREKKESFPLTVTSAQKNPTAFYLCASSIDLLIGTGSNYGYTFGSGTRLTVV.

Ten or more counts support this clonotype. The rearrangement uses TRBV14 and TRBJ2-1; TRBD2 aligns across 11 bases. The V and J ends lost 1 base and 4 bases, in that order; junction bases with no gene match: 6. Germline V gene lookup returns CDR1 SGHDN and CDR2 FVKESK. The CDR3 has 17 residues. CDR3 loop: CASSQGGTSGSYNEQFF. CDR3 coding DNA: TGTGCCAGCAGCCAAGGAGGCACTAGCGGGAGTTACAATGAGCAGTTCTTC.